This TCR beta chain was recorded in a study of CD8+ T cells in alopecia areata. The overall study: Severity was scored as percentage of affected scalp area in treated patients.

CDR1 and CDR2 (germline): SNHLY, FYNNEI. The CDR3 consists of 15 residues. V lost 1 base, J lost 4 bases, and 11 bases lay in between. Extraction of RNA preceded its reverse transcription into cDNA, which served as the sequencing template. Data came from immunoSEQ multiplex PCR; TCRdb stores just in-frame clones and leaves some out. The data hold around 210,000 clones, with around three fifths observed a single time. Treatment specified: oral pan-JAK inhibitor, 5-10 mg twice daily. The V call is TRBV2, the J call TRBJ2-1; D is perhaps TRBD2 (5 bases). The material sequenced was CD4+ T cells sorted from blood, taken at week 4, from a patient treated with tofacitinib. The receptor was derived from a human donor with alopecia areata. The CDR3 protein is CASSEERATYNEQFF. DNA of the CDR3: TGTGCCAGCAGTGAAGAGAGGGCCACATACAATGAGCAGTTCTTC.